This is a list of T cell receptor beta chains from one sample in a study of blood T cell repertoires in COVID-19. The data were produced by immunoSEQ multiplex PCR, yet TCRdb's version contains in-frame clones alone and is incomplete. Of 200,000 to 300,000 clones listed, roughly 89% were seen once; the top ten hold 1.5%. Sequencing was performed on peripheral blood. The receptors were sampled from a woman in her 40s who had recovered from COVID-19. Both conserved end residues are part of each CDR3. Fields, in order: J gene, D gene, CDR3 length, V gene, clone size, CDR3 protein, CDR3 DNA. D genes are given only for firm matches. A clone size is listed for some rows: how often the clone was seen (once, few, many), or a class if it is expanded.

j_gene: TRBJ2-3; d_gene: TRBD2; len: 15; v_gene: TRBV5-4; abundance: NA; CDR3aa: CASSSRTSGGGTQYF; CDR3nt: TGTGCCAGCAGCTCTCGGACTAGCGGGGGAGGTACGCAGTATTTT
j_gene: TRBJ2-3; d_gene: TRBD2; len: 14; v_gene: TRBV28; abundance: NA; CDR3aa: CASSRRGGLLTQYF; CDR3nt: TGTGCCAGCAGTCGGCGGGGGGGGCTCTTGACGCAGTATTTT
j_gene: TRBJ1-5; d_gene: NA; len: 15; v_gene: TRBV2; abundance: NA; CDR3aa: CASSEVEGDHQPQHF; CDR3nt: TGTGCCAGCAGTGAAGTGGAGGGAGACCATCAGCCCCAGCATTTT
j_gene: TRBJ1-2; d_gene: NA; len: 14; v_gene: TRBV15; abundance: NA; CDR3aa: CATSRDPGSYGYTF; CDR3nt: TGTGCCACCAGCAGAGATCCAGGATCCTATGGCTACACCTTC
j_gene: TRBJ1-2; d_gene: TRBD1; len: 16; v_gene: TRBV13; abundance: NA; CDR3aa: CASSLVREGADYGYTF; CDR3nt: TGTGCCAGCAGCTTGGTTCGGGAGGGGGCGGACTATGGCTACACCTTC
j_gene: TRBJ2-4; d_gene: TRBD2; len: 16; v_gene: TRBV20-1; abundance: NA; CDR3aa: CSASLGGVLAKNIQYF; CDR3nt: TGCAGTGCTAGTTTGGGGGGGGTGCTAGCCAAAAACATTCAGTACTTC
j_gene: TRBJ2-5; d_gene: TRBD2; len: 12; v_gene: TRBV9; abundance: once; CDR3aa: CASRAGQETQYF; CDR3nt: TGTGCCAGCAGAGCGGGGCAAGAGACCCAGTACTTC
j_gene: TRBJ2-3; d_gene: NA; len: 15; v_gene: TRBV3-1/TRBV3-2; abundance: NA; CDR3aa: CASSPSSTSTDTQYF; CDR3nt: TGTGCCAGCAGCCCCTCATCGACAAGCACAGATACGCAGTATTTT
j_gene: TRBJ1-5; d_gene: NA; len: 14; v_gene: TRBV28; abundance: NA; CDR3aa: CASTGTSRKEPQHF; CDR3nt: TGTGCCAGCACCGGGACATCCAGGAAGGAGCCCCAGCATTTT
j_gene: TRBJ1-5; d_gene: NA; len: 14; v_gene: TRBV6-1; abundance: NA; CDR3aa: CASSESGGNQPQHF; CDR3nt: TGTGCCAGCAGTGAGTCAGGGGGCAATCAGCCCCAGCATTTT
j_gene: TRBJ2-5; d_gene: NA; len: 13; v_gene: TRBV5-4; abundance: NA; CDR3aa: CASSLDRTETQYF; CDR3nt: TGTGCCAGCAGCTTGGACAGGACAGAGACCCAGTACTTC
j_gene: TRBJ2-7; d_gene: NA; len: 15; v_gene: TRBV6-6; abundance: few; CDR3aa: CASSYGMRGLYEQYF; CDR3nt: TGTGCCAGCAGTTACGGGATGAGAGGGCTCTACGAGCAGTACTTC
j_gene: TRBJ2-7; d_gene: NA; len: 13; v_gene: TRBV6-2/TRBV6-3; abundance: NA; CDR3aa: CASSSNDRHEQYF; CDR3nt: TGTGCCAGCAGTTCCAACGACAGACACGAGCAGTACTTC
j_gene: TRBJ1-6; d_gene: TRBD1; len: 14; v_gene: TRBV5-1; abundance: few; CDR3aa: CASSPWTGNSPLHF; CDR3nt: TGCGCCAGCAGCCCTTGGACAGGAAATTCACCCCTCCACTTT
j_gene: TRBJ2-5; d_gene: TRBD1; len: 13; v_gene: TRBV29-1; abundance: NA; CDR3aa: CSAQTGFLETQYF; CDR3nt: TGCAGCGCCCAGACAGGGTTTTTAGAGACCCAGTACTTC
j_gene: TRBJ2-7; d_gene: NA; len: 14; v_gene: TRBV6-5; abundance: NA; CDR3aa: CASSLRAPPIEQYF; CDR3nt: TGTGCCAGCAGTTTACGAGCTCCCCCCATCGAGCAGTACTTC
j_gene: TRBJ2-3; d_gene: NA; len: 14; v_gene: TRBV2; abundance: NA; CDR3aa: CASNLQGGGDTQYF; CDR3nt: TGTGCCAGCAATTTACAGGGTGGAGGAGATACGCAGTATTTT
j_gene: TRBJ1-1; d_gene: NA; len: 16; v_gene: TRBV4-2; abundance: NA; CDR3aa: CASSQDKAVGRTEAFF; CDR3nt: TGTGCCAGCAGCCAAGATAAGGCGGTGGGGAGGACTGAAGCTTTCTTT
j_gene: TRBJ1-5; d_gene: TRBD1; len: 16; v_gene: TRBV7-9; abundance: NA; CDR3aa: CASSQSRQGQHQPQHF; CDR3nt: TGTGCCAGCAGCCAAAGCCGACAGGGACAGCACCAGCCCCAGCATTTT
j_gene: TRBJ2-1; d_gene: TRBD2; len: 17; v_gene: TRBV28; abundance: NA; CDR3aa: CASSFSSGGSSYNEQFF; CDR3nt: TGTGCCAGCAGTTTCTCTAGCGGGGGCAGCTCCTACAATGAGCAGTTCTTC
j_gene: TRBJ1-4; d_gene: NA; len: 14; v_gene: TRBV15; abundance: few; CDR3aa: CATAAYTTNEKLFF; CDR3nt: TGTGCCACCGCGGCCTACACAACTAATGAAAAACTGTTTTTT
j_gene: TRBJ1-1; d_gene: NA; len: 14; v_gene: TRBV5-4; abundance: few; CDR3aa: CASSRRAGDTEAFF; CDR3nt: TGTGCCAGCAGCCGACGGGCGGGGGACACTGAAGCTTTCTTT
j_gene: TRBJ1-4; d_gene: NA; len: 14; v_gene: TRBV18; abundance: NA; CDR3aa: CASSPSGTQGKLFF; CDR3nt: TGTGCCAGCTCACCCTCCGGGACTCAGGGCAAACTGTTTTTT
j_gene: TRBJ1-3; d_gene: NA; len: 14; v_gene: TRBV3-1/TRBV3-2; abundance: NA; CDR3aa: CASSHRSPADTIYF; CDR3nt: TGTGCCAGCAGCCATAGAAGTCCGGCGGACACCATATATTTT
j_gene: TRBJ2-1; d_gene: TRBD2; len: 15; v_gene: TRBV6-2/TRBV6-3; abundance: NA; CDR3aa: CVSSYVLAGVDEQFF; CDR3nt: TGTGTCAGCAGTTACGTTCTAGCGGGTGTAGATGAGCAGTTCTTC
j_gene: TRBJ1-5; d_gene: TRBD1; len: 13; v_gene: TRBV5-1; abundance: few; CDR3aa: CASSVGQGSPQHF; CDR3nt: TGCGCCAGCAGCGTAGGACAGGGCTCACCCCAGCATTTT
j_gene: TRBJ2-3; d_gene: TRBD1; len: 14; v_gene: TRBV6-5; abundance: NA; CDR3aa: CASSPDRGTDTQYF; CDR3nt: TGTGCCAGCAGCCCCGACAGGGGTACAGATACGCAGTATTTT
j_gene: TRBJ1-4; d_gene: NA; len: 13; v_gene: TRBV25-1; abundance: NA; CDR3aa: CASSEAGGSKLFF; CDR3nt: TGTGCCAGCAGTGAGGCGGGGGGCTCAAAACTGTTTTTT
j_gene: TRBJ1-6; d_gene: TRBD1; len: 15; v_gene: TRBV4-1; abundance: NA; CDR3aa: CASSPPSGGNSPLHF; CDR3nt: TGCGCCAGCAGCCCCCCTTCAGGGGGGAATTCACCCCTCCACTTT
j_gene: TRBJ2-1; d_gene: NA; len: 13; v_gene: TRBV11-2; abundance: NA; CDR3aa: CASSTSLDLEQFF; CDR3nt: TGTGCCAGCAGCACCTCACTAGACCTGGAGCAGTTCTTC
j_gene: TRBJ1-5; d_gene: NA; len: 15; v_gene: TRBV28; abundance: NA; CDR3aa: CASSLAGFVDQPQHF; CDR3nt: TGTGCCAGCAGTTTAGCAGGGTTCGTCGATCAGCCCCAGCATTTT
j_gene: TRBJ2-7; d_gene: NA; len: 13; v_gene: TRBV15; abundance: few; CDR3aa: CATSSMPSGKKYF; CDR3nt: TGTGCCACCAGCAGTATGCCCTCAGGGAAAAAGTACTTC
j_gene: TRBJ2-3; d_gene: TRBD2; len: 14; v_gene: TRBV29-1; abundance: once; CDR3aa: CSVGLAGFTDTQYF; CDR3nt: TGCAGCGTTGGTCTAGCGGGGTTCACAGATACGCAGTATTTT
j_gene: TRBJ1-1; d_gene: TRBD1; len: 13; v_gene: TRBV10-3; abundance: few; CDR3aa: CAILGQGEAEAFF; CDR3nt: TGTGCCATCCTCGGACAGGGCGAGGCTGAAGCTTTCTTT
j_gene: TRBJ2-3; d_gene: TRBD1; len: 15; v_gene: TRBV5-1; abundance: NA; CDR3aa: CASSPGQRFTDTQYF; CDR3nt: TGCGCCAGCAGCCCGGGACAGAGATTCACAGATACGCAGTATTTT
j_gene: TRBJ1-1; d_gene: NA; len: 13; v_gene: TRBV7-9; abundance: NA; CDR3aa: CASSNQGITEAFF; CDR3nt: TGTGCCAGCAGTAATCAGGGGATCACTGAAGCTTTCTTT
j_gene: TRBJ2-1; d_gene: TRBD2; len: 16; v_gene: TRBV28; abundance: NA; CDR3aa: CASSLPRAGTHNEQFF; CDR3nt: TGTGCCAGCAGTTTACCACGAGCGGGGACCCACAATGAGCAGTTCTTC
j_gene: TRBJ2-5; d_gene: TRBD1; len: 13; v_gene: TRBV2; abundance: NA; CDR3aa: CASSLDRGETQYF; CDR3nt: TGTGCCAGCAGCTTGGACAGGGGAGAGACCCAGTACTTC
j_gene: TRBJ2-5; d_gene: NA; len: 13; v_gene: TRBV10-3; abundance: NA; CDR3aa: CAISDTGWETQYF; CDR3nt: TGTGCCATCAGCGATACAGGGTGGGAGACCCAGTACTTC
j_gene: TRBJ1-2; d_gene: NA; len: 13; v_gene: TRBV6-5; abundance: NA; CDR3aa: CASSRSEGSGYTF; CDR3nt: TGTGCCAGCAGTCGTTCGGAGGGGAGCGGCTACACCTTC
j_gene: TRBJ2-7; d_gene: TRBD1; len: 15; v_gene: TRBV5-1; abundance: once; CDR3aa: CASSFGDRSSYEQYF; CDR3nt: TGCGCCAGCAGCTTTGGGGACAGAAGCTCCTACGAGCAGTACTTC
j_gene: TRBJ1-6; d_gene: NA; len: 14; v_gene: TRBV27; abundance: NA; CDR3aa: CASSFDQVYSPLHF; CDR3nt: TGTGCCAGCAGTTTCGACCAGGTTTATTCACCCCTCCACTTT
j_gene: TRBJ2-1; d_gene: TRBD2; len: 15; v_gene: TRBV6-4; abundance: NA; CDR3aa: CASSEGLAGGIEQFF; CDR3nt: TGTGCCAGCAGTGAAGGACTAGCGGGGGGGATTGAGCAGTTCTTC
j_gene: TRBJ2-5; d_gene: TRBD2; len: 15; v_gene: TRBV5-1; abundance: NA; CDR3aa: CASSLGTSGAETQYF; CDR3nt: TGCGCCAGCAGCTTAGGGACTAGCGGGGCCGAGACCCAGTACTTC
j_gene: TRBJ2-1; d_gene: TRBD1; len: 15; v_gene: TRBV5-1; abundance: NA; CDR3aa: CASSLGQGGHNEQFF; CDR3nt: TGCGCCAGCAGCTTGGGACAGGGGGGCCACAATGAGCAGTTCTTC
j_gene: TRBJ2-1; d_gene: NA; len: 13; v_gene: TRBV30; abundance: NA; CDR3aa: CAWSVGVNLQQFF; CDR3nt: TGTGCCTGGAGTGTAGGGGTTAACCTTCAGCAGTTCTTC
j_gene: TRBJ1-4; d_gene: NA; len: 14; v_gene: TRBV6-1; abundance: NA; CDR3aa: CASSDAGEYEKLFF; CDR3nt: TGTGCCAGCAGTGATGCAGGGGAGTATGAAAAACTGTTTTTT
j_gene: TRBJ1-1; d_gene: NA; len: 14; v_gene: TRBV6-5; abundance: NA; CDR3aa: CASRKQGFITEAFF; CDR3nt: TGTGCCAGCAGGAAACAGGGTTTCATCACTGAAGCTTTCTTT